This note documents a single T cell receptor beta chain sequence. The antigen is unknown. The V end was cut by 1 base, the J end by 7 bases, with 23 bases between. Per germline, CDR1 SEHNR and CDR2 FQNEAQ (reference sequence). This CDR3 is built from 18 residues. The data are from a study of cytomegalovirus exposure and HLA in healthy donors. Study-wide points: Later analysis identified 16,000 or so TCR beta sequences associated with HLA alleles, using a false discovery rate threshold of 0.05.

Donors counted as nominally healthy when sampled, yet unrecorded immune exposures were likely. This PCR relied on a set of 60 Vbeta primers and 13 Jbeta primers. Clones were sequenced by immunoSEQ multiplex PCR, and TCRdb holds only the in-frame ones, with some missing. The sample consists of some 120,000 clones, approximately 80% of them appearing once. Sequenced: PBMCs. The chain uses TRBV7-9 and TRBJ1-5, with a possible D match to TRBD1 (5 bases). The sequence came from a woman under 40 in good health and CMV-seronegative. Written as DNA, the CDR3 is TGTGCCAGCAGCTTAGGAGGTTGGGGCCAGGGATTGGAACAGCCCCAGCATTTT. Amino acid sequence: CASSLGGWGQGLEQPQHF. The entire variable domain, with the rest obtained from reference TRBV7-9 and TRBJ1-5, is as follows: DTGVSQNPRHKITKRGQNVTFRCDPISEHNRLYWYRQTLGQGPEFLTYFQNEAQLEKSRLLSDRFSAERPKGSFSTLEIQRTEQGDSAMYLCASSLGGWGQGLEQPQHFGDGTRLSIL.